This TCR beta chain was sequenced during a study of human T cells and chemical hapten exposure. Note on this clonotype: One end of the junction varies from germline; a read error may be responsible.

Individual cDNA molecules received unique molecular identifiers in the library. TCRdb re-derived calls from the RACE reads in MiXCR, one entry per CDR3 protein. The sample yields about 120,000 distinct CDR3 sequences, around 10% seen once. Time point here: patch test 1, 2 weeks after DPC sensitization. As to treatment: therapeutic diphenylcyclopropenone sensitization with weekly scalp DPC. Alopecia patients between 18 and 70 years old and suitable for DPC were used as donors. Germline CDR1 and CDR2: KGHDR and SFDVKD. The CDR3 runs to 15 residues. The input for sequencing was whole blood, taken in connection with sensitization to the hapten diphenylcyclopropenone (DPC). The chain carries TRBV24-1 and TRBJ2-7; TRBD1 or TRBD2 may be the D gene (7 bases each). The origin of this receptor is a woman aged 45-60 years with alopecia areata. Some clones in this sample may be carry-over from other donors' samples. The CDR3 reads CATSEAAGGGHEQYF. CDR3 nucleotides: TGTGCCACCAGTGAAGCGGCAGGGGGGGGCCACGAGCAGTACTTT.